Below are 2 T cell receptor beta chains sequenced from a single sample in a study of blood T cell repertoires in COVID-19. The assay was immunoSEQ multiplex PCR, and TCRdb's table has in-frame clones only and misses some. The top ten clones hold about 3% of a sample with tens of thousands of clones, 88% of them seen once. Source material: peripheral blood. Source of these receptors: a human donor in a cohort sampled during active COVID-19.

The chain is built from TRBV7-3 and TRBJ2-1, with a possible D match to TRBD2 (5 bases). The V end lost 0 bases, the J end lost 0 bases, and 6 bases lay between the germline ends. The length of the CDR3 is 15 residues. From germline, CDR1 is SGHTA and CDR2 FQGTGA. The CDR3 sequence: CASSLTGDSYNEQFF. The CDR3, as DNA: TGTGCCAGCAGCTTAACGGGAGACTCCTACAATGAGCAGTTCTTC.

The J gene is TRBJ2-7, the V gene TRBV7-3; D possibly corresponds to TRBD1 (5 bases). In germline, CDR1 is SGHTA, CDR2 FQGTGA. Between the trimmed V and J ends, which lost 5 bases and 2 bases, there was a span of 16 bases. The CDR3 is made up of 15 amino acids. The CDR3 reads CASSAKPGPTYEQYF. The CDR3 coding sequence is TGTGCCAGCAGCGCAAAACCAGGGCCCACCTACGAGCAGTACTTC.